This passage covers 23 T cell receptor beta chains from one sample sequenced in a study of cytomegalovirus exposure and HLA in healthy donors. It was with 60 Vbeta and 13 Jbeta primers that the PCR ran. Assay: immunoSEQ multiplex PCR; the TCRdb copy retains only in-frame clones and omits some. Here the sample spans under 200,000 clones, approximately 78% being singletons. The sequenced material came from PBMCs. The receptors derive from a woman aged 18 to 35 in good health and CMV-seronegative.

The V call is TRBV7-9, the J call TRBJ1-4; D gene unclear. CDR1 and CDR2 (germline): SEHNR, FQNEAQ (reference sequence). The CDR3 sequence is 17 residues long. V dropped 4 bases and J dropped 0 bases, with 15 bases sitting between them. The CDR3 DNA reads TGTGCCAGCAGCTATAGTCGTACCCTCGCAACTAATGAAAAACTGTTTTTT. As protein: CASSYSRTLATNEKLFF.

This sequence joins TRBV2 and TRBJ1-1; possibly TRBD1 for D (5 bases). The germline V gene encodes CDR1 SNHLY and CDR2 FYNNEI. The CDR3 extends over 14 amino acids. Between the trimmed V and J ends, which lost 3 bases and 8 bases, there was a span of 16 bases. The chain's CDR3 is CASSDGGTVPEAFF. CDR3 in DNA: TGTGCCAGCAGTGATGGGGGGACCGTGCCCGAAGCTTTCTTT.

The CDR3 DNA reads as TGTGCCAGCAGCTTCTACGACAGGGGCTCCGAGCAGTACTTC. Translation gives CASSFYDRGSEQYF. The rearrangement uses TRBV7-2 and TRBJ2-7; 8 bases are shared with TRBD1. This CDR3 is built from 14 residues. The V gene end was trimmed by 3 bases and the J gene end by 6 bases; junction bases not matched to a gene: 7. The germline gives CDR1 SGHTA, CDR2 FQGNSA.

The V and J genes are TRBV27 and TRBJ2-1, with D perhaps matching TRBD1 (6 bases). The CDR3 contains 14 residues. V gave up 5 bases and J gave up 6 bases, with 14 bases separating them. Germline loops: CDR1 MNHEY, CDR2 SMNVEV (reference sequence). CDR3 residues: CASSPSDSLNEQFF. The DNA of the CDR3 is TGTGCCAGCAGTCCTTCGGACAGCCTCAATGAGCAGTTCTTC.

This rearrangement joins TRBV7-6 to TRBJ1-2; 7 bases align to TRBD1. The CDR3 length is 14 residues. From germline, CDR1 is SGHVS and CDR2 FNYEAQ. J was trimmed by 4 bases and V by 5 bases; bases with no gene match: 7. The CDR3 DNA reads TGTGCCAGCAGCCCCGGACAGGAAGCCTATGGCTACACCTTC. Its translation is CASSPGQEAYGYTF. Variable domain in full (rest from reference TRBV7-6 and TRBJ1-2): GAGVSQSPRYKVTKRGQDVALRCDPISGHVSLYWYRQALGQGPEFLTYFNYEAQQDKSGLPNDRFSAERPEGSISTLTIQRTEQRDSAMYRCASSPGQEAYGYTFGSGTRLTVV.

The V call is TRBV18, the J call TRBJ2-2; 7 nucleotides match TRBD2. The CDR3 is 15 residues long. The trim removed 6 bases at V and 5 bases at J, leaving 9 bases unmatched. Per the germline V gene, CDR1 is KGHSH and CDR2 is LQKENI. The CDR3: CASSPGGRQTGELFF. CDR3 nucleotide sequence: TGTGCCAGCTCCCCAGGCGGGAGACAAACCGGGGAGCTGTTTTTT. Based on the CDR3 plus reference TRBV18 and TRBJ2-2, the full variable domain is NAGVMQNPRHLVRRRGQEARLRCSPMKGHSHVYWYRQLPEEGLKFMVYLQKENIIDESGMPKERFSAEFPKEGPSILRIQQVVRGDSAAYFCASSPGGRQTGELFFGEGSRLTVL.

This chain links TRBV13 with TRBJ1-3; D unclear. Between the trimmed V and J ends, which lost 5 bases and 5 bases, there was a span of 10 bases. CDR3 length equals 13 residues. Germline V CDR1 and CDR2: PRHDT, FYEKMQ (reference sequence). The chain's CDR3 is CASSPSTRNTIYF. CDR3 DNA: TGTGCCAGCAGCCCAAGCACCCGAAACACCATATATTTT.

The sample holds a few counts of this clone. The genes are TRBV18 and TRBJ1-5; D gene ambiguous. From germline, CDR1 is KGHSH and CDR2 LQKENI. V was trimmed by 6 bases and J by 11 bases, leaving 14 bases between them. This CDR3 is built from 12 residues. This chain's CDR3 is CASSSAESAQHF. CDR3 nucleotide sequence: TGTGCCAGCTCTTCCGCGGAATCAGCCCAGCATTTT.

The rearrangement joins TRBV19 to TRBJ2-3; 11 bases line up with TRBD1. The CDR3 length is 20 residues. V was clipped by 1 base and J by 3 bases; unmatched bases: 15. CDR1 and CDR2 from the germline V gene are LNHDA and SQIVND (reference sequence). The chain's CDR3 is CASSIVQLWSRDRGTDTQYF. DNA of the CDR3: TGTGCCAGTAGTATAGTTCAGTTGTGGTCCCGGGACAGGGGGACAGATACGCAGTATTTT.

The chain joins TRBV7-8 to TRBJ2-7, with 7 bases identical to TRBD1. The germline V gene encodes CDR1 SGHVS and CDR2 FQNEAQ. The CDR3 loop spans 15 amino acids. The V segment lost 0 bases and the J segment 2 bases; nucleotides outside the gene matches: 4. The DNA for the CDR3 is TGTGCCAGCAGCTTAGCGCTCGACAGGGCCTACGAGCAGTACTTC. Its translation is CASSLALDRAYEQYF.

The chain has TRBV9 and TRBJ2-2, with D perhaps matching TRBD2 (5 bases). Germline V gene lookup returns CDR1 SGDLS and CDR2 YYNGEE. V was shortened by 0 bases and J by 5 bases, with 11 bases between the two germline ends. This CDR3 contains 15 residues. The CDR3 loop is CASSVVGLKTGELFF. CDR3 in DNA: TGTGCCAGCAGCGTAGTTGGACTTAAGACCGGGGAGCTGTTTTTT. The full variable domain, with the rest looked up from reference TRBV9 and TRBJ2-2, is DSGVTQTPKHLITATGQRVTLRCSPRSGDLSVYWYQQSLDQGLQFLIQYYNGEERAKGNILERFSAQQFPDLHSELNLSSLELGDSALYFCASSVVGLKTGELFFGEGSRLTVL.

The chain has TRBV7-2 and TRBJ1-5, with 8 bases identical to TRBD1. V dropped 4 bases and J dropped 2; count of bases not matched to a gene: 7. The CDR3 consists of 16 residues. CDR1 is SGHTA and CDR2 is FQGNSA in the germline V gene. CDR3 region: CASSSWGQVGNQPQHF. The CDR3 DNA sequence: TGTGCCAGCAGCTCATGGGGACAGGTCGGCAATCAGCCCCAGCATTTT.

Comment on this clone: Other DNA sequences in the sample encode the same CDR3. The V call is TRBV7-9, the J call TRBJ1-3, with TRBD1 matching 7 bases. The CDR3 is made up of 14 amino acids. The germline V gene encodes CDR1 SEHNR and CDR2 FQNEAQ (reference sequence). V lost 3 bases, J lost 4 bases, and 3 bases stayed unmatched. The CDR3 loop reads CASSLTGSGNTIYF. The CDR3, as DNA: TGTGCCAGCAGCTTGACAGGGTCAGGAAACACCATATATTTT. The full variable domain, completed using reference TRBV7-9 and TRBJ1-3, is DTGVSQNPRHKITKRGQNVTFRCDPISEHNRLYWYRQTLGQGPEFLTYFQNEAQLEKSRLLSDRFSAERPKGSFSTLEIQRTEQGDSAMYLCASSLTGSGNTIYFGEGSWLTVV.

In this sample, this clone turned up once. The chain links TRBV6-1 to TRBJ2-5; D may be TRBD2 (5 bases). The CDR3 spans 14 residues. Germline lookup yields CDR1 MNHNS and CDR2 SASEGT. The V end was cut by 7 bases, the J end by 1 base, with 13 bases between. The CDR3, as DNA: TGTGCCAGCATAATTTTTACTAGCCAAGAGACCCAGTACTTC. Translation gives CASIIFTSQETQYF.

This chain links TRBV10-3 with TRBJ2-7; 7 bases map to TRBD1. The CDR3 spans 15 residues. Germline CDR1 is ENHRY and CDR2 is SYGVKD. Unmatched junction bases numbered 7, after V lost 3 bases and J lost 2 bases. For the CDR3, the DNA is TGTGCCATCAGTGACCCGGGACAGCCCGCCTACGAGCAGTACTTC. Translation gives CAISDPGQPAYEQYF.

The chain uses TRBV7-2 and TRBJ2-7; 7 positions match TRBD2. Germline CDR1 SGHTA, CDR2 FQGNSA. After removal of 0 bases from V and 2 bases from J, the junction contained 4 bases not matched to a gene. CDR3 length: 15 residues. CDR3 amino acids: CASSLAAGPAYEQYF. CDR3 nucleotide sequence: TGTGCCAGCAGCTTAGCAGCGGGGCCCGCCTACGAGCAGTACTTC.

The chain links TRBV19 to TRBJ2-7; maybe TRBD1 (6 bases). The germline CDR1 and CDR2 sequences are LNHDA and SQIVND (reference sequence). The length of the CDR3 is 15 residues. V was trimmed by 0 bases and J by 0 bases, leaving 9 bases between them. CDR3 loop: CASSIDRGISYEQYF. For the CDR3, the DNA is TGTGCCAGTAGTATAGACAGGGGCATCTCCTACGAGCAGTACTTC.

The V and J genes are TRBV2 and TRBJ2-3, with 8 bases matching TRBD2. With V trimmed by 0 bases and J by 0 bases, 2 bases remained unmatched. Germline V gene data show CDR1 as SNHLY and CDR2 as FYNNEI. The CDR3 contains 16 residues. The CDR3 reads CASSEAPSGSTDTQYF. DNA of the CDR3: TGTGCCAGCAGTGAAGCGCCTAGCGGGAGCACAGATACGCAGTATTTT.

V is TRBV11-1 and J is TRBJ2-1; 8 bases agree with TRBD2. Germline assignment: CDR1 SGHAT and CDR2 FQDESV (reference sequence). The J segment lost 10 bases and the V segment lost 1 base, leaving 9 bases of the junction unmatched. The CDR3 has 15 residues. The DNA of the CDR3 is TGTGCCAGCAGCTTAGTTAGCGGGGCTCCCCCCGAGCAGTTCTTC. Protein product: CASSLVSGAPPEQFF.

The chain has TRBV29-1 and TRBJ2-3; TRBD2 matches at 7 bases. Unmatched junction bases numbered 6, after V lost 4 bases and J lost 2 bases. The CDR3 is made up of 14 amino acids. The V gene's germline CDR1 is SQVTM and CDR2 ANQGSEA. In nucleotides, the CDR3 is TGCAGCGTTGTGGTAGCGGGTCTCACAGATACGCAGTATTTT. The encoded protein is CSVVVAGLTDTQYF.

J is TRBJ1-1 and V is TRBV6-1; 8 bases are a match to TRBD1. Germline loops: CDR1 MNHNS, CDR2 SASEGT. This CDR3 spans 15 amino acids. V was clipped by 8 bases and J by 0 bases; unmatched bases: 8. The CDR3 sequence is CASLRQGSMNTEAFF. The CDR3 bases are TGTGCCAGCCTTAGACAGGGGTCCATGAACACTGAAGCTTTCTTT.

This sequence joins TRBV2 and TRBJ2-7, with D hard to call. V gave up 2 bases and J gave up 6 bases, with 11 bases separating them. CDR3 length: 13 amino acids. Germline CDR1 is SNHLY and CDR2 is FYNNEI. CDR3 loop: CASSEMRISEQYF. The CDR3 DNA is TGTGCCAGCAGTGAAATGAGGATCTCCGAGCAGTACTTC.

The chain carries TRBV27 and TRBJ2-5, with 12 bases matching TRBD2. CDR3 length: 18 residues. Germline V CDR1 and CDR2: MNHEY, SMNVEV (reference sequence). The junction had 9 bases not matched to a gene; V was cut back by 0 bases and J by 4 bases. The CDR3 coding sequence is TGTGCCAGCAGTTTATCGAACCTAGCGGGAGGGCCTGGAGAGACCCAGTACTTC. This codes for CASSLSNLAGGPGETQYF.